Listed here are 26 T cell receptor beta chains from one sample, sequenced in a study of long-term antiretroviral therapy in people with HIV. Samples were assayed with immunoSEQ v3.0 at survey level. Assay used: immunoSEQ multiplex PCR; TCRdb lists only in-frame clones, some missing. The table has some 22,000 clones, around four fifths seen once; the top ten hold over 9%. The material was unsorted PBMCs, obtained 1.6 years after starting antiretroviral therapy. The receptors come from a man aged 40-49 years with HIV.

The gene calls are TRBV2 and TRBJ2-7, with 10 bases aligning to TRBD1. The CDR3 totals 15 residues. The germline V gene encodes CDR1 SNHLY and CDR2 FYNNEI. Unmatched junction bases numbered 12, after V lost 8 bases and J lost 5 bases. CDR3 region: CASSFWDRGVNEQYF. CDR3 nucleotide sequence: TGTGCCAGCTCCTTCTGGGACAGGGGAGTGAACGAGCAGTACTTC.

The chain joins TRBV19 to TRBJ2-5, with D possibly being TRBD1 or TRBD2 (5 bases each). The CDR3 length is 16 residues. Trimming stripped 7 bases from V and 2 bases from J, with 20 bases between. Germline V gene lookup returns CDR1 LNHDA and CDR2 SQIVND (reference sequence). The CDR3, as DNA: TGTGCCAGTACCAAGGGGTTCGGGATGGTTCAAGAGACCCAGTACTTC. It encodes CASTKGFGMVQETQYF.

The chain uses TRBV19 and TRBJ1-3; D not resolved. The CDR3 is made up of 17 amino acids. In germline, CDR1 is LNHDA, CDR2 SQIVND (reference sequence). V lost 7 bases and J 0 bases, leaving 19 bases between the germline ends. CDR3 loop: CASTSSTGGSSGNTIYF. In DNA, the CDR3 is TGTGCCAGTACTTCCTCGACGGGCGGTTCCTCTGGAAACACCATATATTTT. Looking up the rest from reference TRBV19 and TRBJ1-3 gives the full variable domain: DGGITQSPKYLFRKEGQNVTLSCEQNLNHDAMYWYRQDPGQGLRLIYYSQIVNDFQKGDIAEGYSVSREKKESFPLTVTSAQKNPTAFYLCASTSSTGGSSGNTIYFGEGSWLTVV.

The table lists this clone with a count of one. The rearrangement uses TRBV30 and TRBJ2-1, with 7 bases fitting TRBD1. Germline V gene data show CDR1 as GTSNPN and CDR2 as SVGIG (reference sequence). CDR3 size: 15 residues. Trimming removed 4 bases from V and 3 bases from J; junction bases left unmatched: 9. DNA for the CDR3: TGTGCCTGGACCAGGGGGACACTCAGCTACAATGAGCAGTTCTTC. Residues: CAWTRGTLSYNEQFF.

CDR3 in DNA: TGTGCCAGCAGCTCAGCAGGTTCCTACGAGCAGTACTTC. Protein sequence: CASSSAGSYEQYF. V usage is TRBV11-2 and J usage is TRBJ2-7; no definite D call. CDR3 length: 13 amino acids. Germline CDR1 SGHAT, CDR2 FQNNGV. The V end was cut by 4 bases, the J end by 1 base, with 8 bases between. Filled out from reference TRBV11-2 and TRBJ2-7, the complete variable domain reads EAGVAQSPRYKIIEKRQSVAFWCNPISGHATLYWYQQILGQGPKLLIQFQNNGVVDDSQLPKDRFSAERLKGVDSTLKIQPAKLEDSAVYLCASSSAGSYEQYFGPGTRLTVT.

CDR3 coding DNA: TGCGCCAGCAGCTGGACAGGGGAGAACACTGAAGCTTTCTTT. This encodes CASSWTGENTEAFF. The rearrangement uses TRBV5-1 and TRBJ1-1; 9 bases line up with TRBD1. Germline V CDR1 and CDR2: SGHRS, YFSETQ. The CDR3 has 14 residues. Losses at the gene ends were 3 bases for V and 1 base for J; bases not matched to a gene: 1.

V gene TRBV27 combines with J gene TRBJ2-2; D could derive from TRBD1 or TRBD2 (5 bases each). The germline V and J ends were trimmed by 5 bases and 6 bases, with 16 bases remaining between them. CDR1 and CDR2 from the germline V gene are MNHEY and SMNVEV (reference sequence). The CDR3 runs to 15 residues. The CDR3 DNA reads TGTGCCAGCAGTCCCTGGGGCGGAGGAGCCGGGGAGCTGTTTTTT. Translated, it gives CASSPWGGGAGELFF.

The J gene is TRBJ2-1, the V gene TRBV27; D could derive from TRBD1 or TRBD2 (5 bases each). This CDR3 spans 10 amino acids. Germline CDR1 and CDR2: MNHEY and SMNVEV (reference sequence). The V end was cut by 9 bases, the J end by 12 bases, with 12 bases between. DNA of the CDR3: TGTGCCAGTTCGGGGCACAGGCAGTTCTTC. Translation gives CASSGHRQFF.

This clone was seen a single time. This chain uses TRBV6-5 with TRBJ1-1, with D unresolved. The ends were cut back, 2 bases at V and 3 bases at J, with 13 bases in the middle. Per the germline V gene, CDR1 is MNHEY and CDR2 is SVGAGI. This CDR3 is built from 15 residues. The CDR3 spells CASSYGPMEDTEAFF. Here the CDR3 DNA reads TGTGCCAGCAGTTACGGTCCGATGGAGGACACTGAAGCTTTCTTT.

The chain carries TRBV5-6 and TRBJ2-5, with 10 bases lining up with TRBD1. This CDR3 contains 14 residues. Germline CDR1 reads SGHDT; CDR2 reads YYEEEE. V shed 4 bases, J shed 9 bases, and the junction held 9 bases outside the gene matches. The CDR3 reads CASSQGQGMGAQYF. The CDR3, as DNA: TGTGCCAGCAGCCAGGGACAGGGGATGGGGGCCCAGTACTTC.

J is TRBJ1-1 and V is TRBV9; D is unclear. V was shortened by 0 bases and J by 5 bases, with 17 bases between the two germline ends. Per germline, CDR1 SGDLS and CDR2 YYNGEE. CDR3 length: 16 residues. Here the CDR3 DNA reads TGTGCCAGCAGCGTAGGAATCCAAGCCCCAAGGACTGAAGCTTTCTTT. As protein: CASSVGIQAPRTEAFF. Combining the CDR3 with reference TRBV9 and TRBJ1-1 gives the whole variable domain DSGVTQTPKHLITATGQRVTLRCSPRSGDLSVYWYQQSLDQGLQFLIQYYNGEERAKGNILERFSAQQFPDLHSELNLSSLELGDSALYFCASSVGIQAPRTEAFFGQGTRLTVV.

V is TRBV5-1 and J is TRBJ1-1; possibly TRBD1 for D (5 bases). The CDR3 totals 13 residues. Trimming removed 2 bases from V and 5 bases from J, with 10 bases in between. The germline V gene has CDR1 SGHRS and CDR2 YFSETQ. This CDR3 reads CASSFTGRTEAFF. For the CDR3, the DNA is TGCGCCAGCAGCTTTACAGGTCGGACTGAAGCTTTCTTT.

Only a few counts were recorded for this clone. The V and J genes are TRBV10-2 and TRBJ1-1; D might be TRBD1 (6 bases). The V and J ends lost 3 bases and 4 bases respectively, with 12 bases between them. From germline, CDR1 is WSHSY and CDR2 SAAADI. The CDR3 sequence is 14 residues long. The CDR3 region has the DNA TGCGCCAGCAGTGAAACCGGGGGCGGCACTGAAGCTTTCTTT. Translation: CASSETGGGTEAFF.

The CDR3 DNA is TGCGCCAGCAGCTCTCTCCTAGGGGAGGCTGAAGCTTTCTTT. Amino acid sequence: CASSSLLGEAEAFF. The chain uses TRBV5-1 and TRBJ1-1; perhaps TRBD1 as D (5 bases). Looked up from germline, CDR1 is SGHRS and CDR2 is YFSETQ. The ends were cut back, 3 bases at V and 6 bases at J, with 15 bases in the middle. The CDR3 is 14 amino acids.

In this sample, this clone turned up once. The CDR3 reads CASSEWVGQFSYEQYF. The CDR3 nucleotides read TGTGCCAGCAGTGAATGGGTGGGACAGTTCTCTTACGAGCAGTACTTC. The J gene is TRBJ2-7, the V gene TRBV6-1; 7 nucleotides agree with TRBD1. Germline V gene lookup returns CDR1 MNHNS and CDR2 SASEGT. The CDR3 is 16 amino acids. The junction had 11 bases not matched to a gene; V was cut back by 2 bases and J by 4 bases.

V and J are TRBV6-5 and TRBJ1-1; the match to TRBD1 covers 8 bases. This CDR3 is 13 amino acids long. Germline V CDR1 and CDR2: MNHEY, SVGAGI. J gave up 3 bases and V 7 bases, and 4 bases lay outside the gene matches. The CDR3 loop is CASTDRGDTEAFF. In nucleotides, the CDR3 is TGTGCCAGCACCGACAGGGGAGACACTGAAGCTTTCTTT.

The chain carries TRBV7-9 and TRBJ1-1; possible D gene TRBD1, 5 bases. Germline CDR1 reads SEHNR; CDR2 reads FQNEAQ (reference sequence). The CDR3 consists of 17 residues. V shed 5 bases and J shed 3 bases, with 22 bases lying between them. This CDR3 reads CASSPLRGTVGDTEAFF. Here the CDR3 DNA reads TGTGCCAGCAGCCCCCTTAGGGGCACCGTAGGGGACACTGAAGCTTTCTTT. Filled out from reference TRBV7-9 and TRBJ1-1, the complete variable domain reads DTGVSQNPRHKITKRGQNVTFRCDPISEHNRLYWYRQTLGQGPEFLTYFQNEAQLEKSRLLSDRFSAERPKGSFSTLEIQRTEQGDSAMYLCASSPLRGTVGDTEAFFGQGTRLTVV.

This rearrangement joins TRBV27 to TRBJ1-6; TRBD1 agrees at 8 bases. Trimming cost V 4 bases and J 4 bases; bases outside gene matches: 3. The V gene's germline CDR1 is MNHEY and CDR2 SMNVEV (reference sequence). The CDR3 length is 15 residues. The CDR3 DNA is TGTGCCAGCAGTTCTCGACAGGGGTATAATTCACCCCTCCACTTT. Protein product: CASSSRQGYNSPLHF.

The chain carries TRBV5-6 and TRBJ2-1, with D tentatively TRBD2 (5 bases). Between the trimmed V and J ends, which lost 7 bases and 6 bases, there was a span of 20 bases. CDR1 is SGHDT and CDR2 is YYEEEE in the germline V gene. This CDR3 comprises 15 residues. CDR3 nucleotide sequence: TGTGCCAGCTCCCGCGGGCTAGCTGGCTCCAATGAGCAGTTCTTC. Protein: CASSRGLAGSNEQFF.

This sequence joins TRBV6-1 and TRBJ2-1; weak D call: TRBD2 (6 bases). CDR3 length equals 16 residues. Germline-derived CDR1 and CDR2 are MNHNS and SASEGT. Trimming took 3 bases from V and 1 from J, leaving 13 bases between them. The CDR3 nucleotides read TGTGCCAGCAGTGAGATGGAGGGGCGGTCCTACAATGAGCAGTTCTTC. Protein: CASSEMEGRSYNEQFF.

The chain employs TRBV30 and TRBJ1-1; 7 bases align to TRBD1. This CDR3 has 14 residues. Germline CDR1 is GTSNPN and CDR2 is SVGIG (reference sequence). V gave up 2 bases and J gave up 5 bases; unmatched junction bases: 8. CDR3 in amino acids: CAWSTSQGWTEAFF. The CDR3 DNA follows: TGTGCCTGGAGTACCTCACAGGGGTGGACTGAAGCTTTCTTT. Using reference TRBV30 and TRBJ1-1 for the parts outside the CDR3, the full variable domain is SQTIHQWPATLVQPVGSPLSLECTVEGTSNPNLYWYRQAAGRGLQLLFYSVGIGQISSEVPQNLSASRPQDRQFILSSKKLLLSDSGFYLCAWSTSQGWTEAFFGQGTRLTVV.

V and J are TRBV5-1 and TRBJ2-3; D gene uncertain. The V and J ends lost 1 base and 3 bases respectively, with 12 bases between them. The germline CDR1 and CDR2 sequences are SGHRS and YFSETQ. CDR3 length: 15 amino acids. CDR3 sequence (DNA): TGCGCCAGCAGCTTGTCCGTCCTCGAGACAGATACGCAGTATTTT. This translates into CASSLSVLETDTQYF.

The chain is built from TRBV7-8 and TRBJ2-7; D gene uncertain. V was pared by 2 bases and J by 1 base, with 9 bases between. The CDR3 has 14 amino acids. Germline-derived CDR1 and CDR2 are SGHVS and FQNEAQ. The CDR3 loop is CASSLLGRSYEQYF. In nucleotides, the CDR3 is TGTGCCAGCAGCTTACTTGGACGATCCTACGAGCAGTACTTC.

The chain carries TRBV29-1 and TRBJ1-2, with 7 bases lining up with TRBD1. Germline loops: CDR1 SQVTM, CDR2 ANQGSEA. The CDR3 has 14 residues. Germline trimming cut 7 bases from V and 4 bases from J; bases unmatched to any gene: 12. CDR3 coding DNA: TGCAGCGCCCTTGACAGGGATCAAGGCTATGGCTACACCTTC. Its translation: CSALDRDQGYGYTF.

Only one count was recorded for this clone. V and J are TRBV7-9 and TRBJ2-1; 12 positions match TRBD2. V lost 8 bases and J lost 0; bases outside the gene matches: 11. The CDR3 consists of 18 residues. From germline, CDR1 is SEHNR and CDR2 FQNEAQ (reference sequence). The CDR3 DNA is TGTGCCAGCGCCCCTAGCGGGGGGGGACCTAGCTCCTACAATGAGCAGTTCTTC. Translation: CASAPSGGGPSSYNEQFF. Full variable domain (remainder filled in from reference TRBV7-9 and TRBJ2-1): DTGVSQNPRHKITKRGQNVTFRCDPISEHNRLYWYRQTLGQGPEFLTYFQNEAQLEKSRLLSDRFSAERPKGSFSTLEIQRTEQGDSAMYLCASAPSGGGPSSYNEQFFGPGTRLTVL.

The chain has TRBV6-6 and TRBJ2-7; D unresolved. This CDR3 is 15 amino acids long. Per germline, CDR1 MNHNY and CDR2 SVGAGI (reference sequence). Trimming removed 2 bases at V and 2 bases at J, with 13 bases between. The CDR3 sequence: CASSYTGSDTYEQYF. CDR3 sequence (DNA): TGTGCCAGCAGTTACACGGGTTCAGACACCTACGAGCAGTACTTC.